What follows are 16 T cell receptor beta chains derived from one specimen sequenced in a study of CD8 T cells in Susac syndrome (dated by TCRdb to between 2017 and 2020). The receptor library was made with the immunoSEQ multiplex PCR assay. RNA was extracted using the RNeasy kit, and about 0.5 to 1 ug of the RNA was reverse transcribed with random hexamers. TCRdb passed the public sequencing reads through fastp at Q25 and MiXCR, retaining productive beta sequences. Every distinct CDR3 protein forms one entry, paired with its most common genes and DNA. Present in this sample are about 200,000 distinct CDR3 sequences, 75% to 95% of which were seen just once. The ten biggest clones cover around 0.1% of the sample. Source material: CD4+ T cells from PBMCs. The receptors were sampled from a human donor with Susac syndrome.

The gene calls are TRBV20-1 and TRBJ2-7; 7 bases agree with TRBD2. The germline V gene has CDR1 DFQATT and CDR2 SNEGSKA (reference sequence). The CDR3 spans 15 residues. V dropped 5 bases and J dropped 1; count of bases not matched to a gene: 11. CDR3 loop: CSAQQGAGVSYEQYF. The DNA for the CDR3 is TGCAGTGCTCAACAAGGCGCGGGAGTATCCTACGAGCAGTACTTC.

The V call is TRBV23-1, the J call TRBJ2-7; D is perhaps TRBD1 or TRBD2 (5 bases each). TRBV23-1 carries the ORF label, with uncertain function. Between the trimmed V and J ends, which lost 7 bases and 2 bases, there was a span of 9 bases. The CDR3 totals 12 residues. The CDR3 sequence is CASIEGPYEQYF. The CDR3 DNA follows: TGCGCCAGCATTGAGGGGCCCTACGAGCAGTACTTC.

This chain uses TRBV6-5 with TRBJ2-3; D is perhaps TRBD1 (5 bases). The germline CDR1 and CDR2 sequences are MNHEY and SVGAGI. The CDR3 consists of 11 residues. Trimming shortened V by 10 bases and J by 5 bases, and 10 bases separated the two germline ends. CDR3 amino acids: CATRREDTQYF. The CDR3 DNA follows: TGTGCCACCCGCAGGGAAGATACGCAGTATTTT.

This clonotype was observed a single time. The chain combines TRBV2 with TRBJ2-7; 11 positions match TRBD1. The CDR3 runs 14 residues. The ends lost 10 bases at V and 5 bases at J; junction bases unmatched: 10. The V gene's germline CDR1 is SNHLY and CDR2 FYNNEI. The CDR3 protein is CATSGTGGYDEQYF. CDR3 nucleotides: TGTGCCACATCCGGGACAGGGGGTTACGACGAGCAGTACTTC.

The J gene is TRBJ1-6, the V gene TRBV6-4; 9 positions agree with TRBD1. V shed 6 bases and J 9 bases; nucleotides not matched to a gene: 3. Germline loops: CDR1 MRHNA, CDR2 SNTAGT. CDR3 length: 13 amino acids. The CDR3, as DNA: TGTGCCAGCAGGGGACAGGGTGGTTCACCCCTCCACTTT. It yields the protein CASRGQGGSPLHF.

The chain is built from TRBV6-1 and TRBJ2-4; TRBD1 aligns across 10 bases. Germline V gene sequence: CDR1 MNHNS, CDR2 SASEGT. The CDR3 spans 16 residues. The junction had 5 bases not matched to a gene; V was cut back by 6 bases and J by 0 bases. CDR3 nucleotide sequence: TGTGCCAGCAGCCAGGGACAGGGGCTAGCCAAAAACATTCAGTACTTC. It yields the protein CASSQGQGLAKNIQYF.

This clonotype was observed once. This chain joins TRBV2 and TRBJ2-7; TRBD2 matches at 11 bases. V shed 6 bases and J 2 bases; nucleotides not matched to a gene: 3. CDR1 and CDR2 (germline): SNHLY, FYNNEI. The CDR3 sequence is 14 residues long. The CDR3 DNA reads TGTGCCAGCAGGGAGACTAGCGGGACCTACGAGCAGTACTTC. Protein product: CASRETSGTYEQYF.

The chain couples TRBV2 to TRBJ2-6; no clear D. Trimming stripped 7 bases from V and 0 bases from J, with 7 bases between. The CDR3 is 14 residues long. CDR1 is SNHLY, CDR2 FYNNEI, per germline. The CDR3 nucleotides read TGTGCCAGCATTCGAAGCTCTGGGGCCAACGTCCTGACTTTC. Translation gives CASIRSSGANVLTF.

The chain uses TRBV6-5 and TRBJ2-7; possibly TRBD1 for D (5 bases). V was clipped by 0 bases and J by 0 bases, with 15 bases between them. In germline, CDR1 is MNHEY, CDR2 SVGAGI. CDR3 length equals 17 residues. Here the CDR3 DNA reads TGTGCCAGCAGTTACTCTCGGACACATCTGAACTCCTACGAGCAGTACTTC. Its translation: CASSYSRTHLNSYEQYF.

The V gene is TRBV20-1, the J gene TRBJ1-2; perhaps TRBD1 as D (5 bases). CDR1 DFQATT and CDR2 SNEGSKA come from the germline V gene (reference sequence). The CDR3 is 13 residues long. Trimming stripped 6 bases from V and 7 bases from J, with 18 bases between. The CDR3 is CSAGGTDSGGYTF. DNA of the CDR3: TGCAGTGCGGGGGGGACCGACTCGGGTGGCTACACCTTC.

The chain joins TRBV6-5 to TRBJ1-1; possible D gene TRBD1, 5 bases. This CDR3 spans 12 amino acids. CDR1 is MNHEY, CDR2 SVGAGI, per germline. V lost 6 bases, J lost 7 bases, and 12 bases lay in between. CDR3 DNA sequence: TGTGCCAGCAGATACAGCGGGGGTGAAGCTTTCTTT. Translated, it gives CASRYSGGEAFF.

The J gene is TRBJ1-5, the V gene TRBV20-1; D is perhaps TRBD1 (5 bases). CDR1 is DFQATT, CDR2 SNEGSKA, per germline (reference sequence). The CDR3 consists of 16 residues. V gave up 5 bases and J gave up 2 bases, with 19 bases separating them. The chain's CDR3 is CSASQYGALGNQPQHF. CDR3 in DNA: TGCAGTGCTTCCCAATATGGGGCCTTGGGCAATCAGCCCCAGCATTTT.

The chain recombines TRBV18 with TRBJ2-7, with TRBD1 matching over 7 bases. The V gene's germline CDR1 is KGHSH and CDR2 LQKENI. V gave up 6 bases and J gave up 2 bases; unmatched junction bases: 13. The CDR3 covers 16 residues. The CDR3 loop reads CASSPNGQADPYEQYF. For the CDR3, the DNA is TGTGCCAGCTCTCCCAATGGACAGGCAGATCCCTACGAGCAGTACTTC.

The chain uses TRBV19 and TRBJ2-3, with a possible D match to TRBD1 (6 bases). CDR1 is LNHDA, CDR2 SQIVND, per germline (reference sequence). Trimming removed 7 bases at V and 0 bases at J, with 11 bases between. There are 14 residues in the CDR3. The CDR3 bases are TGTGCCAGTAAGGACAGATATAGCACAGATACGCAGTATTTT. It translates to CASKDRYSTDTQYF.

This clonotype was recorded only once. The chain links TRBV5-1 to TRBJ1-3; maybe TRBD1 (5 bases). CDR3 size: 14 residues. Deletions cut 2 bases from V and 5 bases from J, with 11 bases between. Germline loops: CDR1 SGHRS, CDR2 YFSETQ. CDR3 region: CASSFFQGRNTIYF. Here the CDR3 DNA reads TGCGCCAGCAGCTTTTTCCAGGGAAGAAACACCATATATTTT. Variable domain in full (rest from reference TRBV5-1 and TRBJ1-3): KAGVTQTPRYLIKTRGQQVTLSCSPISGHRSVSWYQQTPGQGLQFLFEYFSETQRNKGNFPGRFSGRQFSNSRSEMNVSTLELGDSALYLCASSFFQGRNTIYFGEGSWLTVV.

This clonotype was detected only once. The chain couples TRBV20-1 to TRBJ1-1; D is undetermined. Trimming pared 0 bases from V and 1 base from J, leaving 12 bases between. The V gene's germline CDR1 is DFQATT and CDR2 SNEGSKA (reference sequence). This CDR3 comprises 15 residues. The CDR3 is CSARDQGSANTEAFF. CDR3 DNA: TGCAGTGCTAGAGATCAAGGCAGCGCGAACACTGAAGCTTTCTTT.